The clone carrying this TCR beta chain was found many times. Its matching antigen is unknown. CDR3 length: 12 amino acids. The germline V gene encodes CDR1 LNHNV and CDR2 YYDKDF (reference sequence). Trimming took 1 base from V and 6 from J, leaving 5 bases between them. Amplified TCR beta CDR3 regions came from RNA transcripts. A first-round RT-PCR of the TCR CDR3 used the HTBI primer set. TCRdb passed the multiplex PCR reads through MiXCR, listing each CDR3 protein once. The data contain over 350,000 distinct CDR3 sequences, about an eighth of them singletons. These data come from a study of T cells in Graves' hyperthyroidism and ophthalmopathy. Study in general: Blood was drawn when the patient was first diagnosed and still untreated. Study results and caveats: Blood also held most thyroid clonotypes expanded beyond 0.001. Using 13 V-J features, a model discriminated ophthalmopathy from stable hyperthyroidism.

The source of the PBMCs was 8.5 to 10 ml of fresh peripheral blood. V usage is TRBV15 and J usage is TRBJ2-3, with unresolved D. The sequenced sample was blood. The origin of this receptor is a man aged 45-65 years with Graves' ophthalmopathy. Here the CDR3 DNA reads TGTGCCACCAGCAGAGGGGTGGATACGCAGTATTTT. Translated: CATSRGVDTQYF. The whole variable domain, remainder taken from reference TRBV15 and TRBJ2-3, is DAMVIQNPRYQVTQFGKPVTLSCSQTLNHNVMYWYQQKSSQAPKLLFHYYDKDFNNEADTPDNFQSRRPNTSFCFLDIRSPGLGDTAMYLCATSRGVDTQYFGPGTRLTVL.